This TCR beta chain was recorded in a study of spatial heterogeneity in lung cancer. Germline-derived CDR1 and CDR2 are SQVTM and ANQGSEA. The CDR3 length is 13 residues. The ends were cut back, 1 base at V and 2 bases at J, with 6 bases in the middle. Time point of the sample: blood at routine non-recurrence follow-up after resection. TCRdb re-called the 5' RACE reads through MiXCR, storing one row per CDR3 protein. The sample shows 110,000 or so distinct CDR3 sequences, approximately 11% of them seen only once. The J gene is TRBJ2-1, the V gene TRBV29-1; D remains unclear. The sequence was collected from a female donor with early-stage non-small cell lung cancer. Specimen: PBMCs, collected at follow-up. The CDR3 sequence: CSVEGAAYNEQFF. Written as DNA, the CDR3 is TGCAGCGTTGAAGGGGCGGCCTACAATGAGCAGTTCTTC.